This T cell receptor (beta chain) was captured in a study of graft-versus-host responses after intestinal transplantation. The study, taken as a whole, reports: Declining HvG levels early post-transplant were linked to peak circulating GvH clone levels. Ileal or blood samples showed some GvH clones first, and such clones were also found in recipient marrow.

Plating of about 200,000 CFSE-labeled responder cells was done together with about 200,000 irradiated, violet-dye-labeled stimulator cells. Both CD3+CD4+ and CD3+CD8+ responders that were proliferating and CFSE-low underwent sorting after the reaction. The table came from immunoSEQ multiplex PCR; TCRdb's copy has only in-frame clones and leaves some out. The data contain under 8,000 clones, roughly a quarter of them singletons. The sequence was obtained from a human patient who was an organ donor for intestinal transplantation. Sequencing was performed on alloreactive CD8+ T cells from a mixed lymphocyte reaction culture, taken before transplantation. Subset meaning: CFSE-low proliferating T cells sorted from roughly six-day pre-transplant mixed lymphocyte reaction (GvH or HvG direction).

The CDR3 loop is CASSLQPELRTQETQYF. In DNA form, the CDR3 reads TGCGCCAGCAGCTTGCAGCCGGAACTCAGAACTCAAGAGACCCAGTACTTC. This chain links TRBV5-1 with TRBJ2-5, with D hard to call. This CDR3 is built from 17 residues. The ends were cut back, 1 base at V and 2 bases at J, with 18 bases in the middle. Germline values: CDR1 SGHRS, CDR2 YFSETQ.